The TCR beta chain described here comes from a study of CXCR3-negative and CXCR3-positive naive CD8 T cells. The study, taken as a whole, reports: In CXCR3-positive naive cells, the TRB CDR3s were more hydrophobic than in CXCR3-negative naive cells.

CD45RO-CCR7+CD27+CD95- cells counted as naive CD8+ T cells. A word on this clonotype: No antigen is known for it.

In germline, CDR1 is SGDLS, CDR2 YYNGEE. The CDR3 is 17 residues long. UMI-labeled 5' RACE TRB cDNA libraries were prepared from the cells. Reanalyzing the 5' RACE reads, TCRdb keeps one entry per CDR3 protein, without DNA. This sample contains around 160,000 distinct CDR3 sequences. The rearrangement links TRBV9 to TRBJ1-2; the D call from TCRdb, TRBD1, cannot be confirmed without DNA. Sequenced material: naive CXCR3+ CD8+ T cells from blood. Described subset: CD45RO-CCR7+CD27+CD95- naive CD8+ T cells expressing CXCR3 (TNR3+). The sequence derives from a human donor in good health. Some clones in this sample may be carry-over from other donors' samples. CDR3 in amino acids: CASSVDRGHYPNYGYTF.